A selection of T cell receptor beta chains follows, all from one sample in a study of cytomegalovirus exposure and HLA in healthy donors. Here immunoSEQ multiplex PCR was the method, and the copy in TCRdb shows in-frame clones only, minus some. The repertoire includes about 120,000 clones, 70% of them detected once, and approximately 9% sits in the top ten. The sample consisted of PBMCs. The receptors here all came from a man younger than 45 in good health and CMV-seropositive. Each CDR3 is given with its conserved first and last residue. Fields, in order: clone size, J gene, D gene, CDR3 length, V gene, CDR3 protein, CDR3 DNA. D genes are given only for firm matches. The size field is filled for only some rows; it gives once, few, many or a size class.

few,TRBJ2-7,-,12,TRBV11-2,CASSPSRHEQYF,TGTGCCAGCAGCCCTTCCAGGCACGAGCAGTACTTC
once,TRBJ2-7,TRBD2,15,TRBV25-1,CASSEYFGGRNEQYF,TGTGCCAGCAGTGAATACTTCGGGGGGAGGAACGAGCAGTACTTC
-,TRBJ2-1,-,15,TRBV13,CASSLKGTGTYEQFF,TGTGCCAGCAGCTTAAAAGGCACGGGAACCTATGAGCAGTTCTTC
-,TRBJ2-7,TRBD1,15,TRBV6-1,CASSEGTGGFYEQYF,TGTGCCAGCAGTGAAGGGACAGGGGGCTTTTACGAGCAGTACTTC
-,TRBJ1-4,TRBD1,14,TRBV6-5,CASSLGGGDEKLFF,TGTGCCAGCAGCCTTGGAGGGGGCGACGAAAAACTGTTTTTT
-,TRBJ2-2,TRBD1,13,TRBV5-1,CASSSGGTGELFF,TGCGCCAGCAGCTCAGGGGGCACCGGGGAGCTGTTTTTT
-,TRBJ2-1,-,12,TRBV29-1,CSVKSGYNEQFF,TGCAGCGTTAAGAGCGGTTACAATGAGCAGTTCTTC
-,TRBJ2-4,-,14,TRBV19,CASSIAREENIQYF,TGTGCCAGTAGTATAGCCAGGGAGGAAAACATTCAGTACTTC
once,TRBJ2-1,TRBD2,13,TRBV29-1,CSVKDGGANEQFF,TGCAGCGTTAAGGACGGGGGGGCGAATGAGCAGTTCTTC
many,TRBJ2-7,TRBD1,15,TRBV6-5,CASSYVQGAAYEQYF,TGTGCCAGCAGTTACGTTCAGGGGGCAGCGTACGAGCAGTACTTC
-,TRBJ1-3,-,13,TRBV9,CASSAENRNTIYF,TGTGCCAGCAGCGCCGAAAACAGAAACACCATATATTTT
few,TRBJ2-3,-,15,TRBV28,CASSRGDRSTDTQYF,TGTGCCAGCAGCCGCGGGGACAGAAGCACAGATACGCAGTATTTT
-,TRBJ2-3,TRBD2,16,TRBV28,CASSSLGLTSADTQYF,TGTGCCAGCAGTTCCCTGGGACTAACTAGCGCCGATACGCAGTATTTT
few,TRBJ1-2,TRBD1,14,TRBV5-6,CASSFRDREHGYTF,TGTGCCAGCAGCTTTCGGGACAGGGAACATGGCTACACCTTC
-,TRBJ1-2,-,13,TRBV5-4,CASRATAVDGYTF,TGTGCCAGCCGCGCTACGGCGGTGGATGGCTACACCTTC
-,TRBJ2-5,TRBD1,16,TRBV27,CASSRDRGNWGETQYF,TGTGCCAGCAGTAGGGACAGGGGGAATTGGGGAGAGACCCAGTACTTC
-,TRBJ1-2,-,12,TRBV29-1,CSAADINYGYTF,TGCAGCGCCGCGGACATTAACTATGGCTACACCTTC
-,TRBJ2-1,TRBD2,19,TRBV6-1,CASSETGLAGGGTYNEQFF,TGTGCCAGCAGTGAAACGGGACTAGCGGGAGGTGGCACCTACAATGAGCAGTTCTTC
once,TRBJ2-7,-,13,TRBV2,CASSEYHRLVQYF,TGTGCCAGCAGTGAATACCATCGACTTGTGCAGTACTTC
-,TRBJ1-1,-,13,TRBV6-1,CATLVTANTEAFF,TGTGCCACCCTGGTCACAGCCAACACTGAAGCTTTCTTT
-,TRBJ1-1,-,11,TRBV10-3,CAIRELGRAFF,TGTGCCATCCGGGAGCTGGGCCGCGCTTTCTTT
-,TRBJ2-3,TRBD2,17,TRBV5-4,CASSQPGLAFHTDTQYF,TGTGCCAGCAGCCAACCGGGACTAGCGTTCCACACAGATACGCAGTATTTT
few,TRBJ2-1,-,16,TRBV28,CASSFSRDSSYNEQFF,TGTGCCAGCAGTTTTTCACGGGACTCCTCATACAATGAGCAGTTCTTC
-,TRBJ2-1,-,13,TRBV7-2,CASSLALGGEQFF,TGTGCCAGCAGCTTAGCGCTAGGAGGGGAGCAGTTCTTC
-,TRBJ1-1,-,15,TRBV10-1,CASSESQRKNTEAFF,TGCGCCAGCAGTGAGTCTCAGAGGAAGAACACTGAAGCTTTCTTT
-,TRBJ2-1,-,12,TRBV29-1,CSAESANNEQFF,TGCAGCGCCGAGTCTGCCAACAATGAGCAGTTCTTC
-,TRBJ2-4,TRBD2,19,TRBV4-3,CASSQVPSGKLGAKNIQYF,TGCGCCAGCAGCCAAGTACCCAGCGGGAAGTTGGGGGCCAAAAACATTCAGTACTTC
-,TRBJ2-5,TRBD2,16,TRBV11-2,CASSQSRSGGLGTQYF,TGTGCCAGCAGCCAAAGTCGTAGCGGGGGGTTGGGGACCCAGTACTTC
-,TRBJ1-2,TRBD1,12,TRBV5-1,CASSFTGDGYTF,TGCGCCAGCAGCTTCACAGGGGATGGCTACACCTTC
-,TRBJ2-7,-,13,TRBV18,CASSPPDSYEQYF,TGTGCCAGCTCACCACCGGACAGTTACGAGCAGTACTTC
-,TRBJ2-5,TRBD2,16,TRBV27,CASSPAFGGGEETQYF,TGTGCCAGCAGTCCAGCCTTCGGGGGGGGCGAAGAGACCCAGTACTTC
few,TRBJ2-7,-,12,TRBV5-6,CASSPGVGEQYF,TGTGCCAGCAGCCCAGGGGTAGGAGAGCAGTACTTC
few,TRBJ2-1,TRBD2,17,TRBV19,CASSLMGGSSSYNEQFF,TGTGCCAGTAGTTTGATGGGGGGGAGCAGCTCCTACAATGAGCAGTTCTTC
-,TRBJ2-3,TRBD2,14,TRBV11-3,CATARDYYTDTQYF,TGTGCCACCGCCAGGGACTATTACACAGATACGCAGTATTTT
once,TRBJ2-3,TRBD2,17,TRBV11-2,CASSLGTSGRGVDTQYF,TGTGCCAGCAGCTTAGGGACTAGCGGGAGAGGTGTAGATACGCAGTATTTT
once,TRBJ1-3,TRBD1,17,TRBV5-1,CASSLVTGGGLGNTIYF,TGCGCCAGCAGCTTGGTGACAGGGGGCGGTCTAGGAAACACCATATATTTT
-,TRBJ1-1,-,15,TRBV5-1,CASSLVQGLNTEAFF,TGCGCCAGCAGCTTGGTACAGGGCTTGAACACTGAAGCTTTCTTT
-,TRBJ2-5,-,15,TRBV13,CASSLRSYLQETQYF,TGTGCCAGCAGCTTAAGGAGCTATCTCCAAGAGACCCAGTACTTC
-,TRBJ2-3,-,15,TRBV5-1,CASSLVRGNTDTQYF,TGCGCCAGCAGCTTGGTTCGGGGGAACACAGATACGCAGTATTTT
-,TRBJ2-3,-,15,TRBV2,CASSNIIVAPYTQYF,TGTGCCAGCAGTAACATTATCGTGGCCCCTTATACGCAGTATTTT
-,TRBJ1-4,-,15,TRBV5-1,CASSLAVQGEEKLFF,TGCGCCAGCAGCTTGGCCGTACAGGGTGAGGAAAAACTGTTTTTT
-,TRBJ1-2,-,16,TRBV5-6,CASSLAGQEALYGYTF,TGTGCCAGCAGCTTGGCTGGGCAGGAAGCTCTCTATGGCTACACCTTC
-,TRBJ2-1,TRBD1,14,TRBV27,CASSQGAAYNEQFF,TGTGCCAGCAGTCAGGGGGCAGCCTACAATGAGCAGTTCTTC
-,TRBJ1-1,-,12,TRBV30,CAGDGGNTEAFF,TGTGCCGGGGACGGGGGGAACACTGAAGCTTTCTTT
-,TRBJ2-5,-,14,TRBV5-6,CASSLGGYQETQYF,TGTGCCAGCAGCTTGGGCGGATATCAAGAGACCCAGTACTTC